A selection of T cell receptor beta chains follows, all from one sample in a study of cytomegalovirus exposure and HLA in healthy donors. Using immunoSEQ multiplex PCR, the repertoire was profiled, and TCRdb retains in-frame clones only, with some absent. The data contain around 170,000 clones, roughly 80% of them seen just once; the ten biggest clones take up around 4%. Sequenced: PBMCs. The origin of the receptors is a man aged 45-65 years in good health and CMV-seronegative. Both conserved end residues are part of each CDR3. D genes are given only for firm matches. Not all rows give a size; the values are once, few, many and, for expanded clones, a class.

TRBV18,.,TRBJ1-1,.,TGTGCCAGCTCACCACTTCAGGGGAACTCTGAAGCTTTCTTT,CASSPLQGNSEAFF
TRBV7-3,.,TRBJ2-3,.,TGTGCCAGCAGCTACTCTGTCGGGGGTGGTGGGGGAGATACGCAGTATTTT,CASSYSVGGGGGDTQYF
TRBV5-1,TRBD1,TRBJ1-6,.,TGCGCCAGCAGCTTCGACAGGGGCGGTTCTTCACCCCTCCACTTT,CASSFDRGGSSPLHF
TRBV11-3,.,TRBJ2-7,.,TGTGCCAGCAGCCACTCCCAGGCTGACGAGCAGTACTTC,CASSHSQADEQYF
TRBV13,.,TRBJ2-5,.,TGTGCCAGCAGCGCCCCACCGGACATACAAGAGACCCAGTACTTC,CASSAPPDIQETQYF
TRBV6-1,.,TRBJ1-1,.,TGTGCCAGCAGTGGAAGGCTCCGAGGGACTGAAGCTTTCTTT,CASSGRLRGTEAFF
TRBV15,.,TRBJ1-2,.,TGTGCCACCAGCAGGAGGACAGTGAGTTATGGCTACACCTTC,CATSRRTVSYGYTF
TRBV9,.,TRBJ2-1,once,TGTGCCAGCAGCACCCGGACTGACGCAGATGAGCAGTTCTTC,CASSTRTDADEQFF
TRBV7-2,TRBD2,TRBJ2-3,.,TGTGCCAGCAGCTTAGTGGTTAGCGGGGGGGGTAGGGATACGCAGTATTTT,CASSLVVSGGGRDTQYF
TRBV15,.,TRBJ2-5,.,TGTGCCACCAGCAGAGATTGGATCACGGGAGAAGAGACCCAGTACTTC,CATSRDWITGEETQYF
TRBV29-1,.,TRBJ1-2,.,TGCAGCGTTGAAAGAAACGAACTAAATGGCTACACCTTC,CSVERNELNGYTF
TRBV6-5,.,TRBJ1-1,.,TGTGCCAGCAGTTTCGGACAGACCACTGAGGCTTTCTTT,CASSFGQTTEAFF
TRBV7-2,.,TRBJ2-5,.,TGTGCCAGCAGCTCCCGGTCCCAAGAGACCCAGTACTTC,CASSSRSQETQYF
TRBV27,TRBD1,TRBJ1-1,.,TGTGCCAGCAGTTTTTTAACGGACAGGGTGAACACTGAAGCTTTCTTT,CASSFLTDRVNTEAFF
TRBV4-3,TRBD1,TRBJ1-4,.,TGCGCCAGCAGCCGGAGGACAGGGAGGGAAAAACTGTTTTTT,CASSRRTGREKLFF
TRBV7-6,.,TRBJ2-7,.,TGTGCCAGCAGCTTAGCCCCGGGGGTAGGCGAGCAGTACTTC,CASSLAPGVGEQYF
TRBV5-1,TRBD2,TRBJ2-5,.,TGCGCCAGCAGTTTCGGGGGGGGGCCCAAGGAGACCCAGTACTTC,CASSFGGGPKETQYF
TRBV7-9,.,TRBJ2-7,.,TGTGCCAGCAGCTCACTTCACGAGCAGTACTTC,CASSSLHEQYF
TRBV30,TRBD1,TRBJ1-1,.,TGTGCCTGGAGTACAGGGGGGAACACTGAAGCTTTCTTT,CAWSTGGNTEAFF
TRBV29-1,.,TRBJ2-7,few,TGCAGCGTTGGGCAGGCGTACTCCTACGAGCAGTACTTC,CSVGQAYSYEQYF
TRBV10-2,.,TRBJ1-2,.,TGCGCCAGCAGCCCCCGAGGGGGAATTCAAGGCTACACCTTC,CASSPRGGIQGYTF
TRBV4-1,.,TRBJ1-2,.,TGCGCCAGCAGCGCGTCTTCTCGGGACTATGGCTACACCTTC,CASSASSRDYGYTF
TRBV5-8,.,TRBJ1-6,.,TGTGCCAGCAGCCGGGTGTACAGGGATTCACCCCTCCACTTT,CASSRVYRDSPLHF
TRBV15,.,TRBJ1-1,.,TGTGCCACCAGGTTGAGAACTGGCGGCACTGAAGCTTTCTTT,CATRLRTGGTEAFF
TRBV6-5,TRBD1,TRBJ1-6,.,TGTGCCAGCAGTCCGCAGGGGGGTGGCTCACCCCTCCACTTT,CASSPQGGGSPLHF
TRBV13,TRBD1,TRBJ2-1,.,TGTGCCAGCAGCCTCCGTTACAGGGGAGTTACGGATAATGAGCAGTTCTTC,CASSLRYRGVTDNEQFF
TRBV18,.,TRBJ2-1,.,TGTGCCAGCTCACCCCTTGGGGCGGGGATCGGATTGAATGAGCAGTTCTTC,CASSPLGAGIGLNEQFF
TRBV30,TRBD2,TRBJ2-1,.,TGTGCATCCCTAGCGGCCTCCTACAATGAGCAGTTCTTC,CASLAASYNEQFF
TRBV11-3,TRBD2,TRBJ2-1,.,TGTGCCAGCAGCCCCTTGCCCCTAGCGGGGGGGGATGAGCAGTTCTTC,CASSPLPLAGGDEQFF
TRBV2,TRBD2,TRBJ2-1,.,TGTGCCGTACCACGGGCTAGCGGAGTGAATGAGCAGTTCTTC,CAVPRASGVNEQFF
TRBV15,.,TRBJ2-3,.,TGTGCCACCAGCAGAGGGAACACAGCCACAGATACGCAGTATTTT,CATSRGNTATDTQYF
TRBV18,TRBD1,TRBJ2-7,.,TGTGCCAGCTCACCACCTTCAGGGGGTGAGCAGTACTTC,CASSPPSGGEQYF
TRBV4-3,TRBD2,TRBJ2-1,.,TGCGCCAGCAGCCAAGGGATCTCTGGACTAGTTTTCGGCAATGAGCAGTTCTTC,CASSQGISGLVFGNEQFF